A single sample is the source of the 15 T cell receptor beta chains below, sequenced in a study of control samples from healthy donors and cancer patients. TCRdb's table, derived via immunoSEQ multiplex PCR, lists solely in-frame clones and lacks some. Here the sample spans 150,000 to 200,000 clones, 90% to 95% being singletons. The sample was blood. These receptors all stem from a woman in her twenties or thirties in good health.

This chain links TRBV28 with TRBJ2-3; TRBD2 aligns across 14 bases. J was trimmed by 7 bases and V by 5 bases; bases with no gene match: 8. There are 16 residues in the CDR3. From germline, CDR1 is MDHEN and CDR2 SYDVKM. The CDR3 DNA follows: TGTGCCAGCAGTCCCCGGACTAGCGGGAGGAGGAATACGCAGTATTTT. Translated: CASSPRTSGRRNTQYF.

The rearrangement links TRBV6-5 to TRBJ1-1, with D unclear. V was cut by 2 bases and J by 6 bases, with 4 bases left in between. The CDR3 consists of 11 residues. Germline V gene sequence: CDR1 MNHEY, CDR2 SVGAGI. CDR3 sequence (DNA): TGTGCCAGCAGTTACCGCTCTGAAGCTTTCTTT. This encodes CASSYRSEAFF.

This clone was seen more than once but under ten times. The rearrangement uses TRBV6-2 or TRBV6-3 and TRBJ2-1; 8 bases line up with TRBD2. The germline gives CDR1 MNHEY, CDR2 SVGEGT. The CDR3 runs to 14 residues. V lost 6 bases to trimming and J lost 10 bases; unmatched junction nucleotides: 11. Here the CDR3 DNA reads TGTGCCAGCAGCCCCCCCAGCGGGAGTGCGGAGCAGTTCTTC. Amino acid sequence: CASSPPSGSAEQFF.

This chain connects TRBV12-3 or TRBV12-4 to TRBJ2-2; D is uncertain. This CDR3 is 12 amino acids long. V gave up 0 bases and J gave up 9 bases, with 5 bases separating them. In DNA, the CDR3 is TGTGCCAGCAGTTTAGCAGGGCGGGAGCTGTTTTTT. This gives the protein CASSLAGRELFF.

The chain joins TRBV6-6 to TRBJ2-3; no firm D call. Germline CDR1 MNHNY, CDR2 SVGAGI (reference sequence). The CDR3 loop spans 13 amino acids. V dropped 6 bases and J dropped 1 base, with 8 bases sitting between them. CDR3 protein: CASRRDGTDTQYF. The CDR3 bases are TGTGCCAGCAGGCGCGACGGCACAGATACGCAGTATTTT.

The chain employs TRBV7-9 and TRBJ1-4; 7 bases match TRBD1. Looked up from germline, CDR1 is SEHNR and CDR2 is FQNEAQ (reference sequence). Trimming at V came to 3 bases and at J to 8 bases, leaving 6 bases not matched to a gene. This CDR3 has 14 amino acids. Written as DNA, the CDR3 is TGTGCCAGCAGCTTTGCGACAGGGCGGGAAAAACTGTTTTTT. Translating gives CASSFATGREKLFF.

The V call is TRBV10-1, the J call TRBJ2-1; D perhaps matches TRBD1 (6 bases). Trimming left V 0 bases short and J 4 bases short, with 10 bases between. This CDR3 spans 15 amino acids. CDR1 and CDR2 from the germline V gene are WNHNN and SYGVQD (reference sequence). The CDR3: CASSESRGWYNEQFF. CDR3 DNA: TGCGCCAGCAGTGAGTCGAGGGGGTGGTACAATGAGCAGTTCTTC.

The chain combines TRBV3-1 (or the pseudogene TRBV3-2) with TRBJ2-1; D unresolved. The CDR3 loop spans 12 amino acids. Trimming stripped 1 base from V and 7 bases from J, with 5 bases between. Germline lookup yields CDR1 LGHDT and CDR2 YNNKEL (reference sequence). The CDR3 loop is CASSQVGNEQFF. Written as DNA, the CDR3 is TGTGCCAGCAGCCAAGTTGGGAATGAGCAGTTCTTC.

Only one count was recorded for this clone. V is TRBV4-1 and J is TRBJ2-1; 8 positions agree with TRBD2. This CDR3 has 16 amino acids. The germline V gene has CDR1 MGHRA and CDR2 YSYEKL. The junction had 5 bases not matched to a gene; V was cut back by 0 bases and J by 4 bases. The CDR3 loop reads CASSQDRAGAYNEQFF. For the CDR3, the DNA is TGCGCCAGCAGCCAAGATCGAGCGGGAGCTTACAATGAGCAGTTCTTC.

The J gene is TRBJ1-5, the V gene TRBV6-6, with D tentatively TRBD1 (5 bases). Germline V gene lookup returns CDR1 MNHNY and CDR2 SVGAGI (reference sequence). CDR3 length: 14 residues. Trimming took 2 bases from V and 4 from J, leaving 9 bases between them. The CDR3 loop reads CASSYGRENQPQHF. Written as DNA, the CDR3 is TGTGCCAGCAGTTACGGCAGGGAAAATCAGCCCCAGCATTTT.

This chain links TRBV19 with TRBJ1-1, with 9 bases aligning to TRBD1. Per the germline V gene, CDR1 is LNHDA and CDR2 is SQIVND (reference sequence). The CDR3 has 15 amino acids. The junction had 6 bases not matched to a gene; V was cut back by 3 bases and J by 4 bases. The CDR3 here is CASSIGGTGSTEAFF. The DNA for the CDR3 is TGTGCCAGTAGTATTGGGGGGACAGGGTCCACTGAAGCTTTCTTT.

The chain couples TRBV27 to TRBJ1-3; 7 bases agree with TRBD1. With 5 bases clipped from V and 0 bases from J, the junction kept 1 base outside the gene matches. This CDR3 region has 14 residues. Per the germline V gene, CDR1 is MNHEY and CDR2 is SMNVEV (reference sequence). The CDR3 sequence is CASSRDSSGNTIYF. CDR3 DNA sequence: TGTGCCAGCAGTCGGGACAGCTCTGGAAACACCATATATTTT.

The gene calls are TRBV4-3 and TRBJ1-4, with D possibly matching TRBD1 (6 bases). The V and J ends lost 5 bases and 4 bases respectively, with 14 bases between them. The CDR3 loop spans 15 amino acids. Germline loops: CDR1 LGHNA, CDR2 YSLEER. The chain's CDR3 is CASSTQGRDNEKLFF. The CDR3 nucleotides are TGCGCCAGCAGCACCCAGGGGAGAGATAATGAAAAACTGTTTTTT.

This chain joins TRBV6-2 or TRBV6-3 and TRBJ2-1; TRBD2 matches at 10 bases. Unmatched junction bases numbered 5, after V lost 0 bases and J lost 9 bases. The CDR3 extends over 15 amino acids. Germline lookup yields CDR1 MNHEY and CDR2 SVGEGT. CDR3 amino acids: CASSYSGLALAEQFF. The CDR3 DNA reads TGTGCCAGCAGTTACTCGGGACTAGCGCTGGCTGAGCAGTTCTTC.

J is TRBJ1-3 and V is TRBV7-9; possible D gene TRBD1, 5 bases. Germline V CDR1 and CDR2: SEHNR, FQNEAQ (reference sequence). CDR3 length equals 16 residues. V lost 0 bases, J lost 0 bases, and 9 bases lay in between. For the CDR3, the DNA is TGTGCCAGCAGCTTAGCGGGACGGAGCTCTGGAAACACCATATATTTT. Translating gives CASSLAGRSSGNTIYF.